This T cell receptor beta chain was sequenced for a study of blood T cell repertoires in COVID-19. Study context: Donors in the United States, Italy and Spain gave samples during acute or convalescent COVID-19. Nucleic acid was either cDNA or gDNA, and it came from T cells, B-cell-depleted T cells, or PBMCs.

Trimming removed 3 bases from V and 2 bases from J, with 5 bases in between. Germline loops: CDR1 KGHSH, CDR2 LQKENI. CDR3 length: 14 residues. In the original analysis: Using reference gene primer amplification, nucleated cell counts were estimated. Measured with immunoSEQ multiplex PCR; TCRdb has only the in-frame clones, and not every one. That table furnishes V, J and clone size, whereas the DNA furnished D and trimming. The table includes some 250,000 clones, 70% to 90% detected once. The sequence came from a man younger than 40 with active or convalescent COVID-19. The chain joins TRBV18 to TRBJ2-6, with no clear D. The sample taken for sequencing was peripheral blood. This CDR3 is CASSPVPGANVLTF. For the CDR3, the DNA is TGTGCCAGCTCACCCGTCCCTGGGGCCAACGTCCTGACTTTC.